The entry that follows covers one T cell receptor beta chain sequence. Antigen specificity is unknown. This CDR3 has 17 residues. The germline V gene has CDR1 SNHLY and CDR2 FYNNEI. V was clipped by 4 bases and J by 5 bases; unmatched bases: 11. Generated by immunoSEQ multiplex PCR, the TCRdb table keeps only in-frame clones and is missing some. The table has 30,000 to 40,000 clones, nearly 95% seen once. This sample was taken from a study of circulating and synovial CD4+ cells in juvenile arthritis. Findings and limits, study-wide: Measured synovium overlap likely understates the true shared repertoire. Compared with bulk blood, circulating pathogenic-like lymphocytes shared substantially more CDR3 sequences with synovial T cells. Some such blood samples were as oligoclonal as synovium. Circulating pathogenic-like and bulk T cells looked alike by Vbeta family usage.

The sample was CD4+ T cells from blood. The chain joins TRBV2 to TRBJ2-1, with 10 bases matching TRBD1. This receptor was taken from a human donor with juvenile idiopathic arthritis. CDR3 in amino acids: CASSVTGGGGGNNEQFF. The CDR3 bases are TGTGCCAGCAGTGTGACAGGGGGCGGAGGTGGGAACAATGAGCAGTTCTTC. Combining the CDR3 with reference TRBV2 and TRBJ2-1 gives the whole variable domain EPEVTQTPSHQVTQMGQEVILRCVPISNHLYFYWYRQILGQKVEFLVSFYNNEISEKSEIFDDQFSVERPDGSNFTLKIRSTKLEDSAMYFCASSVTGGGGGNNEQFFGPGTRLTVL.